This T cell receptor (beta chain) was profiled in a study of blood T cell repertoires in COVID-19. As for the study in general: The United States, Italy and Spain were the sources of the acute and convalescent COVID-19 samples. From T cells, B-cell-depleted T cells, or PBMCs came the material, which was cDNA or gDNA.

In the source study's methods: By means of reference gene primer amplification, nucleated cell counts were estimated. Generated by immunoSEQ multiplex PCR, the TCRdb table keeps only in-frame clones and is missing some. V and J calls and clone size follow that table, whereas D and trimming were derived from the DNA. The data contain under 250,000 clones, roughly 75% of them singletons. The sample taken for sequencing was peripheral blood. The receptor was isolated from a woman aged 70 to 79 with acute or convalescent COVID-19.

The CDR3 here is CARSLDRAYHLLRVGQYF. The CDR3 DNA reads as TGTGCCAGAAGCTTAGACAGGGCCTATCACCTCCTACGAGTTGGGCAGTACTTC. V gene TRBV7-5 combines with J gene TRBJ2-7; the table assigns TRBD1, which was not confirmed against the DNA. TRBV7-5 is a recognized pseudogene. The CDR3 totals 18 residues.